This T cell receptor beta chain is drawn from a study of T-cell reconstitution after alpha-beta-depleted transplantation in children. A library of TCRbeta sequences, prepared with unique molecular identifiers, was generated. TCRdb re-derived calls from the PCR reads in MiXCR, one entry per CDR3 protein. This table has a few hundred thousand distinct CDR3 sequences, about 8.8% appearing once. This clonotype was counted ten times or more. This TCR came from a human donor who donated a stem cell graft to a child with SCID. Sequences were derived from PBMCs from the stem cell graft donor, sampled from the stem cell graft.

The CDR3 nucleotides are TGCAGTGCCCTGACGGCTGCCACCATAGAGACCCAGTACTTC. The encoded protein is CSALTAATIETQYF. J is TRBJ2-5 and V is TRBV20-1; D remains unclear. The CDR3 length is 14 residues. The germline V gene has CDR1 DFQATT and CDR2 SNEGSKA (reference sequence). Trimming cost V 6 bases and J 4 bases, with 18 bases left between them.